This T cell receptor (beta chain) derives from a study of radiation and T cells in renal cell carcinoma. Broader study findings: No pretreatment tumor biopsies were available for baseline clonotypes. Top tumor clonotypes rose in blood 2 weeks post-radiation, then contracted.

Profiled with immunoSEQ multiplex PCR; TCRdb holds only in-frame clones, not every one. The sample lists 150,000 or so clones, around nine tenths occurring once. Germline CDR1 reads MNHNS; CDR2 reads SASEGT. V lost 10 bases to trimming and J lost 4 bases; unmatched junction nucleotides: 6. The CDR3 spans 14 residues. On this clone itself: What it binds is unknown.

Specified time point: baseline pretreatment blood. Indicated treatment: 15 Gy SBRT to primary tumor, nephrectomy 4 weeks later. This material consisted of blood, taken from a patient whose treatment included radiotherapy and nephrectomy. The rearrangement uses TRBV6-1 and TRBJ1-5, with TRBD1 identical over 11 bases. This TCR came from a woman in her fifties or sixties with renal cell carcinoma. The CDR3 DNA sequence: TGTGCCACCAAGGGACAGGGGGATAATCAGCCCCAGCATTTT. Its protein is CATKGQGDNQPQHF.